Listed here are 22 T cell receptor beta chains from one sample, sequenced in a study of beta chain features in type 1 diabetes. Study-wide findings and caveats: Type 1 diabetes patients had moderately but significantly shorter TCRB CDR3s in all four CD4+ subsets.

These TCRs are of unknown antigen specificity. The study reverse transcribed the entire isolated RNA, so it sequenced expressed TCRB transcripts. TCRdb keeps only in-frame clones here, not all; method: immunoSEQ multiplex PCR. This table holds 55,000 to 85,000 clones, approximately 50% found once. The sample comprised central memory CD4+ T cells from blood. These receptors were obtained from a man aged 25 to 40 with type 1 diabetes.

The chain is built from TRBV27 and TRBJ1-1; 7 positions agree with TRBD1. The ends lost 4 bases at V and 0 bases at J; junction bases unmatched: 8. The CDR3 covers 16 residues. CDR1 and CDR2 (germline): MNHEY, SMNVEV (reference sequence). CDR3 nucleotides: TGTGCCAGCAGTTCACAGGGGAGGCTTCTGAACACTGAAGCTTTCTTT. This encodes CASSSQGRLLNTEAFF.

This clone was recorded a few times. The chain uses TRBV2 and TRBJ2-4; a weak D match, TRBD1 (6 bases). With 6 bases removed from V and 7 bases from J, the gap between germline ends came to 13 bases. The CDR3 contains 13 residues. CDR1 and CDR2 (germline): SNHLY, FYNNEI. The CDR3 here is CASRTQGWNIQYF. CDR3 in DNA: TGTGCCAGCAGGACACAGGGTTGGAACATTCAGTACTTC.

The table lists this clone with a few counts. The chain links TRBV18 to TRBJ2-3; D may be TRBD2 (5 bases). Trimming stripped 5 bases from V and 2 bases from J, with 14 bases between. CDR1 and CDR2 from the germline V gene are KGHSH and LQKENI. This CDR3 spans 15 amino acids. The CDR3 loop is CASSSERITTDTQYF. The CDR3 DNA sequence: TGTGCCAGCTCATCGGAGCGGATCACCACAGATACGCAGTATTTT. The whole variable domain, remainder taken from reference TRBV18 and TRBJ2-3, is NAGVMQNPRHLVRRRGQEARLRCSPMKGHSHVYWYRQLPEEGLKFMVYLQKENIIDESGMPKERFSAEFPKEGPSILRIQQVVRGDSAAYFCASSSERITTDTQYFGPGTRLTVL.

The V gene is TRBV6-5, the J gene TRBJ1-3, with TRBD1 matching over 7 bases. J was trimmed by 0 bases and V by 6 bases; bases with no gene match: 5. Germline V gene sequence: CDR1 MNHEY, CDR2 SVGAGI. CDR3 size: 15 residues. CDR3 in DNA: TGTGCCAGCAGGACTACAGGGGACTCTGGAAACACCATATATTTT. Translated: CASRTTGDSGNTIYF.

The chain couples TRBV2 to TRBJ2-5; no firm D call. The DNA end lines up better with TRBJ2-7; the J call may be wrong. This CDR3 spans 13 amino acids. Germline V gene data show CDR1 as SNHLY and CDR2 as FYNNEI. In nucleotides, the CDR3 is TGTGCCAGTCGTCCCAGTAGCTCCTACGAGCAGTACTTC. Translated: CASRPSSSYEQYF.

This clone was detected only a few times. The rearrangement links TRBV4-2 to TRBJ2-7, with 13 bases identical to TRBD2. V was pared by 4 bases and J by 7 bases, with 4 bases of the junction left unmatched. Germline V gene data show CDR1 as LGHNA and CDR2 as YNFKEQ. The CDR3 extends over 14 amino acids. CDR3 coding DNA: TGTGCCAGCAGCCTGCCGGGACTAGCGGGGGAGCAGTACTTC. Translated: CASSLPGLAGEQYF.

The chain combines TRBV6-1 with TRBJ2-1, with 8 bases aligning to TRBD2. V lost 4 bases to trimming and J lost 9 bases; unmatched junction nucleotides: 8. This CDR3 contains 14 residues. Germline-derived CDR1 and CDR2 are MNHNS and SASEGT. CDR3 nucleotide sequence: TGTGCCAGCAGTGTCCCCGGACTAGCCCGTGAGCAGTTCTTC. Translation: CASSVPGLAREQFF.

The chain carries TRBV6-6 and TRBJ1-4; D call uncertain. V lost 6 bases and J 4 bases, leaving 12 bases between the germline ends. This CDR3 has 14 residues. Germline loops: CDR1 MNHNY, CDR2 SVGAGI (reference sequence). The CDR3 nucleotides read TGTGCCAGCAGAACGACACTGAATAATGAAAAACTGTTTTTT. Amino acids: CASRTTLNNEKLFF.

The rearrangement uses TRBV6-5 and TRBJ2-7; D remains unclear. This CDR3 has 14 amino acids. V lost 2 bases, J lost 6 bases, and 14 bases lay in between. The germline gives CDR1 MNHEY, CDR2 SVGAGI. The CDR3 is CASSYNRQDREQYF. For the CDR3, the DNA is TGTGCCAGCAGTTACAATCGCCAGGATCGCGAGCAGTACTTC.

V gene TRBV5-4 combines with J gene TRBJ2-7, with 11 bases matching TRBD2. The CDR3 has 17 amino acids. After removal of 3 bases from V and 7 bases from J, the junction contained 15 bases not matched to a gene. CDR1 and CDR2 (germline): SGHNT, YYREEE (reference sequence). The chain's CDR3 is CASSSAPPSGRPGEQYF. The DNA for the CDR3 is TGTGCCAGCAGCTCGGCCCCACCTAGCGGGAGGCCGGGGGAGCAGTACTTC.

The gene calls are TRBV7-6 and TRBJ2-7; D perhaps matches TRBD1 (5 bases). CDR3 length: 13 amino acids. V dropped 2 bases and J dropped 6 bases, with 11 bases sitting between them. The germline V gene has CDR1 SGHVS and CDR2 FNYEAQ. The CDR3 DNA sequence: TGTGCCAGCAGCTTACAAGGGGTAGGCGAGCAGTACTTC. Translating it yields CASSLQGVGEQYF.

The J gene is TRBJ2-7, the V gene TRBV4-3; 10 positions agree with TRBD1. Germline V gives CDR1 LGHNA, CDR2 YSLEER. This CDR3 has 15 amino acids. Germline trimming cut 3 bases from V and 4 bases from J; bases unmatched to any gene: 6. The CDR3 is CASSQAGTGVYEQYF. CDR3 bases: TGCGCCAGCAGCCAGGCCGGGACAGGGGTATACGAGCAGTACTTC.

This rearrangement joins TRBV6-5 to TRBJ2-3, with 8 bases identical to TRBD1. The V and J ends lost 9 bases and 0 bases, in that order; junction bases with no gene match: 5. The CDR3 totals 14 residues. Germline V CDR1 and CDR2: MNHEY, SVGAGI. CDR3 sequence: CASSRGRSTDTQYF. Written as DNA, the CDR3 is TGTGCCAGTAGCAGGGGGCGAAGCACAGATACGCAGTATTTT.

The gene calls are TRBV5-4 and TRBJ2-6; D ambiguous. Germline CDR1 is SGHNT and CDR2 is YYREEE (reference sequence). The germline V and J ends were trimmed by 0 bases and 3 bases, with 10 bases remaining between them. This CDR3 is built from 16 residues. Written as DNA, the CDR3 is TGTGCCAGCAGCTTGGCAAGCGCCTTTGGGGCCAACGTCCTGACTTTC. The encoded protein is CASSLASAFGANVLTF.

The genes are TRBV7-2 and TRBJ1-4; TRBD1 matches at 7 bases. Germline V gene data show CDR1 as SGHTA and CDR2 as FQGNSA. The CDR3 totals 14 residues. V lost 4 bases, J lost 7 bases, and 6 bases stayed unmatched. The CDR3 reads CASSYDRVGEKLFF. CDR3 nucleotide sequence: TGTGCCAGCAGCTACGACAGGGTTGGTGAAAAACTGTTTTTT.

V and J are TRBV18 and TRBJ2-1, with a tentative D call TRBD2 (6 bases). The CDR3 totals 16 residues. Trimming left V 3 bases short and J 1 base short, with 13 bases between. The germline V gene has CDR1 KGHSH and CDR2 LQKENI. The DNA for the CDR3 is TGTGCCAGCTCACCCGTCGGGAGTGGGTCCTACAATGAGCAGTTCTTC. Translated: CASSPVGSGSYNEQFF.

The V and J genes are TRBV19 and TRBJ1-1; D is unclear. The V end lost 3 bases, the J end lost 0 bases, and 5 bases lay between the germline ends. Germline-derived CDR1 and CDR2 are LNHDA and SQIVND (reference sequence). The length of the CDR3 is 13 residues. The CDR3 DNA reads TGTGCCAGTAGTATTCGGGTGAACACTGAAGCTTTCTTT. Translating gives CASSIRVNTEAFF.

Worth noting for this clone: Other DNA sequences in the same sample also yield this CDR3. The J gene is TRBJ2-7, the V gene TRBV6-6; D possibly corresponds to TRBD2 (5 bases). From germline, CDR1 is MNHNY and CDR2 SVGAGI (reference sequence). V lost 6 bases, J lost 7 bases, and 13 bases lay in between. There are 12 residues in the CDR3. The CDR3 reads CASSTRGYEQYF. The CDR3 nucleotides read TGTGCCAGCAGCACCCGGGGTTATGAGCAGTACTTC.

The V gene is TRBV4-1, the J gene TRBJ2-1; 8 bases are shared with TRBD2. The germline CDR1 and CDR2 sequences are MGHRA and YSYEKL. The CDR3 consists of 16 residues. Unmatched junction bases numbered 5, after V lost 1 base and J lost 3 bases. The CDR3 coding sequence is TGCGCCAGCAGCCAAGTGGGGAGCGGGGGCTACAATGAGCAGTTCTTC. Protein sequence: CASSQVGSGGYNEQFF.

The rearrangement links TRBV27 to TRBJ2-2; 7 positions match TRBD1. This CDR3 is built from 17 residues. The V segment lost 2 bases and the J segment 0 bases; nucleotides outside the gene matches: 6. Germline CDR1 MNHEY, CDR2 SMNVEV (reference sequence). The CDR3: CASSLMTGSANTGELFF. The CDR3 DNA is TGTGCCAGCAGTTTAATGACAGGGTCAGCGAACACCGGGGAGCTGTTTTTT.

CDR3 bases: TGTGCCAGCAGCTCACGAGGGGGGGCTGAAAACTATGGCTACACCTTC. Protein sequence: CASSSRGGAENYGYTF. J is TRBJ1-2 and V is TRBV7-9, with TRBD1 as a possible D gene (6 bases). The germline gives CDR1 SEHNR, CDR2 FQNEAQ (reference sequence). Trimming took 4 bases from V and 2 from J, leaving 17 bases between them. The CDR3 runs to 16 residues.

The gene calls are TRBV19 and TRBJ2-3, with 7 nucleotides matching TRBD2. The CDR3 loop spans 17 amino acids. V lost 4 bases to trimming and J lost 1 base; unmatched junction nucleotides: 11. In germline, CDR1 is LNHDA, CDR2 SQIVND (reference sequence). CDR3 region: CASSTWSGVSRTDTQYF. CDR3 DNA: TGTGCCAGTAGTACATGGAGCGGGGTCAGCCGCACAGATACGCAGTATTTT.